This T cell receptor (beta chain) was sequenced for a study of cytomegalovirus exposure and HLA in healthy donors. Study-level results: By a later analysis, the bulk of CMV-associated TCR beta chains appeared HLA-restricted. Associated with HLA alleles at 0.05 false discovery rate in a later analysis were 17,000 or so TCR beta sequences.

CDR3 size: 16 residues. From germline, CDR1 is SEHNR and CDR2 FQNEAQ (reference sequence). V lost 1 base to trimming and J lost 2 bases; unmatched junction nucleotides: 5. Points on this clone: Its antigen is not identified.

The PCR was carried out with 60 Vbeta primers and 13 Jbeta primers. The protocol was immunoSEQ multiplex PCR, while the TCRdb copy is restricted to in-frame clones and leaves out a portion. The repertoire holds 200,000 or so clones, roughly 80% seen once, with around 0.25% in the top ten. This receptor was taken from a boy under 18 in good health and CMV-seronegative. This chain uses TRBV7-9 with TRBJ2-1; 7 bases match TRBD2. The sequenced sample was PBMCs. CDR3 nucleotide sequence: TGTGCCAGCAGCTTAGGTGAAGCGGGGCCCTACAATGAGCAGTTCTTC. As protein: CASSLGEAGPYNEQFF. The full variable domain, with the rest looked up from reference TRBV7-9 and TRBJ2-1, is DTGVSQNPRHKITKRGQNVTFRCDPISEHNRLYWYRQTLGQGPEFLTYFQNEAQLEKSRLLSDRFSAERPKGSFSTLEIQRTEQGDSAMYLCASSLGEAGPYNEQFFGPGTRLTVL.